This T cell receptor beta chain comes out of a study of human T cells and chemical hapten exposure. Across the whole study: Chiefly female patients presented with alopecia areata, totalis or universalis.

TCRdb reprocessed the RACE reads via MiXCR and lists one record per CDR3 protein. The sample holds approximately 86,000 distinct CDR3 sequences, about 11% seen once. This clonotype has at least ten counts. Unmatched junction bases numbered 7, after V lost 4 bases and J lost 0 bases. Germline loops: CDR1 SGDLS, CDR2 YYNGEE. The CDR3 spans 17 residues. Documented time point: patch test 3, about 24 weeks after DPC sensitization. This sample's treatment: therapeutic diphenylcyclopropenone sensitization with weekly scalp DPC. The sequencing here drew on whole blood, taken in connection with sensitization to the hapten diphenylcyclopropenone (DPC). This clonotype originated in a woman aged 25 to 39 with alopecia areata. Some clones in this sample may be carry-over from other donors' samples. The V gene is TRBV9, the J gene TRBJ2-5; 12 bases match TRBD2. Here the CDR3 reads CASSSRLAGANQETQYF. The CDR3 nucleotides read TGTGCCAGCAGCTCACGACTAGCGGGGGCCAACCAAGAGACCCAGTACTTC.